One sample yielded the 29 T cell receptor beta chains listed below, sequenced in a study of T cell responses to AZD1222 COVID-19 vaccine. Some clones are missing from TCRdb's copy, which holds only in-frame ones; the method was immunoSEQ multiplex PCR. The table records about 150,000 clones, 75% to 90% of them present only once. The material was peripheral blood, obtained after recovery from COVID-19. These receptors were obtained from an adult who had recovered from COVID-19.

The chain has TRBV7-2 and TRBJ1-5, with a possible D match to TRBD1 (5 bases). CDR3 length: 15 residues. CDR1 is SGHTA, CDR2 FQGNSA, per germline. The germline V and J ends were trimmed by 2 bases and 7 bases, with 15 bases remaining between them. The CDR3 region has the DNA TGTGCCAGCAGCTTAAGAGTAGGGGCCGGGCAGCCCCAGCATTTT. Protein sequence: CASSLRVGAGQPQHF.

The DNA of the CDR3 is TGTGCCACCAGCAGAGATCCGAGCTATGGCTACACCTTC. This encodes CATSRDPSYGYTF. The chain links TRBV15 to TRBJ1-2; no firm D call. Germline V gives CDR1 LNHNV, CDR2 YYDKDF (reference sequence). Trimming shortened V by 0 bases and J by 4 bases, and 6 bases separated the two germline ends. The length of the CDR3 is 13 residues.

This chain uses TRBV5-8 with TRBJ2-3, with D uncertain. This CDR3 spans 13 amino acids. V was pared by 0 bases and J by 4 bases, with 6 bases between. The germline CDR1 and CDR2 sequences are SGHTS and YDEGEE. The CDR3 nucleotides read TGTGCCAGCAGCTTGGCGGCAGCAGATACGCAGTATTTT. Protein sequence: CASSLAAADTQYF.

The chain is built from TRBV19 and TRBJ1-5, with D possibly being TRBD1 (5 bases). This CDR3 region has 14 residues. Germline CDR1 reads LNHDA; CDR2 reads SQIVND (reference sequence). The V end lost 5 bases, the J end lost 1 base, and 9 bases lay between the germline ends. CDR3 DNA sequence: TGTGCCAGTAGTTCCGGGGGGAGCAATCAGCCCCAGCATTTT. Translation gives CASSSGGSNQPQHF.

This chain links TRBV21-1 with TRBJ2-2; the table's D call TRBD1 went unverified against the DNA. TRBV21-1 is marked as a pseudogene. The CDR3 consists of 16 residues. The CDR3 loop is CASITHMGQTTGELFF. In DNA, the CDR3 is TGTGCCAGCATAACTCATATGGGACAGACCACCGGGGAGCTGTTTTTT.

V is TRBV28 and J is TRBJ2-7, with 9 bases matching TRBD2. Trimming took 8 bases from V and 2 from J; bases not matched to a gene: 7. The CDR3 totals 14 residues. The germline V gene has CDR1 MDHEN and CDR2 SYDVKM. CDR3 protein: CASGELAGAYEQYF. For the CDR3, the DNA is TGTGCCAGCGGGGAATTAGCGGGAGCCTACGAGCAGTACTTC.

This clone turned up a few times. This chain joins TRBV5-1 and TRBJ1-2; no firm D call. CDR1 SGHRS and CDR2 YFSETQ come from the germline V gene. The V and J ends lost 4 bases and 8 bases respectively, with 24 bases between them. The CDR3 runs to 16 residues. The CDR3 protein is CASSARTATPTTGYTF. CDR3 DNA sequence: TGCGCCAGCAGCGCCCGGACGGCAACTCCTACTACGGGCTACACCTTC.

As DNA, the CDR3 is TGTGCCAGCAGTGGCACTCCGGGACCCCCGCAGGAGACCCAGTACTTC. Translating it yields CASSGTPGPPQETQYF. The V call is TRBV6-1, the J call TRBJ2-5; D is tentatively TRBD1 or TRBD2 (5 bases each). V was shortened by 4 bases and J by 5 bases, with 20 bases between the two germline ends. Germline loops: CDR1 MNHNS, CDR2 SASEGT. This CDR3 is 16 amino acids long.

J is TRBJ1-1 and V is TRBV4-1, with 7 bases matching TRBD1. The trim removed 1 base at V and 0 bases at J, leaving 11 bases unmatched. This CDR3 is built from 18 residues. Germline CDR1 and CDR2: MGHRA and YSYEKL. The CDR3, as DNA: TGCGCCAGCAGCCAAGTCGTAGGGGGCCTGGTCATGAACACTGAAGCTTTCTTT. This translates into CASSQVVGGLVMNTEAFF.

This clone occurred once. The CDR3 spells CASSQVAFSYEQYF. In nucleotides, the CDR3 is TGTGCCAGCAGCCAAGTCGCGTTTTCCTACGAGCAGTACTTC. The rearrangement links TRBV3-1 (or the pseudogene TRBV3-2) to TRBJ2-7; D gene ambiguous. CDR1 LGHDT and CDR2 YNNKEL come from the germline V gene (reference sequence). The V gene lost 1 base and the J gene lost 1 base, with 8 bases spanning the gap. The CDR3 is made up of 14 amino acids.

This clone was seen more than once but under ten times. The chain combines TRBV5-4 with TRBJ1-2, with TRBD1 as a possible D gene (5 bases). The CDR3 sequence is 14 residues long. Germline V gene lookup returns CDR1 SGHNT and CDR2 YYREEE (reference sequence). Trimming shortened V by 3 bases and J by 2 bases, and 11 bases separated the two germline ends. The DNA for the CDR3 is TGTGCCAGCAGCTCGGCCGGGGACAACTATGGCTACACCTTC. Translating gives CASSSAGDNYGYTF.

This chain uses TRBV15 with TRBJ2-7; D is uncertain. Germline CDR1 reads LNHNV; CDR2 reads YYDKDF (reference sequence). Deletions cut 0 bases from V and 7 bases from J, with 10 bases between. This CDR3 has 13 amino acids. The CDR3 here is CATSRDRFGEQYF. CDR3 sequence (DNA): TGTGCCACCAGCAGAGATCGGTTCGGAGAGCAGTACTTC.

V usage is TRBV7-2 and J usage is TRBJ2-3; the D call may be TRBD1 or TRBD2 (6 bases each). The CDR3 sequence is 16 residues long. V was pared by 5 bases and J by 8 bases, with 23 bases between. Germline V CDR1 and CDR2: SGHTA, FQGNSA. Here the CDR3 DNA reads TGTGCCAGCAGCCGGAAAGAGGGGGGTGGCACGGGTACGCAGTATTTT. This encodes CASSRKEGGGTGTQYF.

The chain joins TRBV7-3 to TRBJ2-2; D is ambiguous. The CDR3 has 15 residues. Germline V CDR1 and CDR2: SGHTA, FQGTGA. V was trimmed by 5 bases and J by 2 bases, leaving 12 bases between them. The DNA for the CDR3 is TGTGCCAGCAGCACGACCGGGTCTAACACCGGGGAGCTGTTTTTT. It translates to CASSTTGSNTGELFF.

This clone showed up just a few times. The chain uses TRBV7-2 and TRBJ1-1; TRBD1 matches 9 bases. The germline V gene encodes CDR1 SGHTA and CDR2 FQGNSA. The V segment lost 4 bases and the J segment 1 base; nucleotides outside the gene matches: 1. There are 14 residues in the CDR3. CDR3 bases: TGTGCCAGCAGCTGGGGACAGGGGAACACTGAAGCTTTCTTT. The encoded protein is CASSWGQGNTEAFF.

The chain combines TRBV7-8 with TRBJ2-7; 8 bases are shared with TRBD1. The CDR3 is 15 amino acids. V lost 5 bases and J lost 4; bases outside the gene matches: 10. Germline loops: CDR1 SGHVS, CDR2 FQNEAQ. This CDR3 is CASSAGQGEMYEQYF. The CDR3 region has the DNA TGTGCCAGCAGCGCCGGACAGGGCGAAATGTACGAGCAGTACTTC.

About this clone: Other DNA sequences in the same sample also yield this CDR3. This chain links TRBV11-2 with TRBJ2-3; D is unresolved. CDR1 is SGHAT, CDR2 FQNNGV, per germline. CDR3 size: 11 residues. Trimming took off 3 bases at V and 6 bases at J, with 4 bases between the two ends. The CDR3 DNA is TGTGCCAGCAGCTTTGAGGATACGCAGTATTTT. Its protein product is CASSFEDTQYF.

The CDR3 protein is CAISERGGDDNEQFF. The CDR3 coding sequence is TGTGCCATCAGTGAGCGGGGGGGAGACGACAATGAGCAGTTCTTC. V and J are TRBV10-3 and TRBJ2-1, with 8 bases fitting TRBD2. The CDR3 totals 15 residues. Germline V gene lookup returns CDR1 ENHRY and CDR2 SYGVKD. Trimming removed 2 bases from V and 5 bases from J; junction bases left unmatched: 5.

Points on this clone: This CDR3 is also generated by other DNA sequences in the sample. The chain links TRBV4-3 to TRBJ1-5; D is unclear. CDR1 and CDR2 from the germline V gene are LGHNA and YSLEER. This CDR3 has 13 residues. Between the trimmed V and J ends, which lost 0 bases and 4 bases, there was a span of 4 bases. The CDR3 sequence: CASSQDRNQPQHF. CDR3 in DNA: TGCGCCAGCAGCCAAGATCGGAATCAGCCCCAGCATTTT.

V gene TRBV7-6 combines with J gene TRBJ2-5; 12 bases agree with TRBD2. V dropped 4 bases and J dropped 5; count of bases not matched to a gene: 8. Per germline, CDR1 SGHVS and CDR2 FNYEAQ. CDR3 length equals 16 residues. CDR3 loop: CASSSLRLAGDETQYF. The CDR3 DNA reads TGTGCCAGCAGCTCCTTAAGACTAGCGGGAGATGAGACCCAGTACTTC.

This sequence joins TRBV6-1 and TRBJ2-4; no reliable D call. The CDR3 has 15 amino acids. Trimming took 3 bases from V and 0 from J, leaving 9 bases between them. Per germline, CDR1 MNHNS and CDR2 SASEGT. Written as DNA, the CDR3 is TGTGCCAGCAGTGACCCGTTCCTAGCCAAAAACATTCAGTACTTC. Its protein is CASSDPFLAKNIQYF.

The chain has TRBV25-1 and TRBJ2-7; D is unclear. Looked up from germline, CDR1 is MGHDK and CDR2 is SYGVNS. This CDR3 contains 11 residues. With 4 bases removed from V and 2 bases from J, the gap between germline ends came to 3 bases. CDR3 sequence: CASSGPYEQYF. CDR3 coding DNA: TGTGCCAGCAGTGGGCCCTACGAGCAGTACTTC.

The V and J genes are TRBV19 and TRBJ1-5; 8 positions match TRBD1. This CDR3 has 16 amino acids. Losses at the gene ends were 6 bases for V and 7 bases for J; bases not matched to a gene: 14. CDR1 LNHDA and CDR2 SQIVND come from the germline V gene (reference sequence). CDR3 sequence (DNA): TGTGCCAGTAGCCGGGACAGGCAAACCTTAATACAGCCCCAGCATTTT. Translation gives CASSRDRQTLIQPQHF.

This clone was counted between two and nine times. The chain is built from TRBV10-2 and TRBJ2-1; possible D gene TRBD1, 5 bases. V shed 3 bases and J shed 6 bases, with 12 bases lying between them. The CDR3 has 14 residues. The germline CDR1 and CDR2 sequences are WSHSY and SAAADI. CDR3 nucleotides: TGCGCCAGCAGTGACAGGGCTTTGGGCAATGAGCAGTTCTTC. This codes for CASSDRALGNEQFF.

This chain connects TRBV2 to TRBJ2-2; D not certain. CDR3 length equals 12 residues. CDR1 and CDR2 from the germline V gene are SNHLY and FYNNEI. The V gene lost 5 bases and the J gene lost 2 bases, with 3 bases spanning the gap. CDR3 sequence (DNA): TGTGCCAGCAGTCCAAACACCGGGGAGCTGTTTTTT. Its protein is CASSPNTGELFF.

The genes are TRBV16 and TRBJ2-1; D ambiguous. V lost 1 base and J lost 0, with 10 bases in between. Germline CDR1 is KGHSY and CDR2 is FQNENV. The CDR3 runs 16 residues. The CDR3 is CASSQLPGGSYNEQFF. In DNA, the CDR3 is TGTGCCAGCAGCCAATTGCCGGGTGGCTCCTACAATGAGCAGTTCTTC.

The chain couples TRBV6-4 to TRBJ2-5; 10 bases match TRBD2. The CDR3 has 18 residues. CDR1 MRHNA and CDR2 SNTAGT come from the germline V gene. Trimming cost V 2 bases and J 0 bases; bases outside gene matches: 9. The CDR3 spells CASSDHLNGTSDQETQYF. CDR3 nucleotide sequence: TGTGCCAGCAGTGACCACTTAAACGGGACTAGCGACCAAGAGACCCAGTACTTC.

The chain uses TRBV29-1 and TRBJ2-4; D perhaps matches TRBD2 (7 bases). The CDR3 contains 13 residues. CDR1 is SQVTM, CDR2 ANQGSEA, per germline. Trimming took 7 bases from V and 3 from J, leaving 13 bases between them. The CDR3 protein is CSAEGGDKNIQYF. The DNA of the CDR3 is TGCAGCGCAGAGGGGGGGGACAAAAACATTCAGTACTTC.

The rearrangement joins TRBV5-6 to TRBJ1-2; 8 bases are shared with TRBD1. This CDR3 is 16 amino acids long. The germline gives CDR1 SGHDT, CDR2 YYEEEE. V was clipped by 5 bases and J by 0 bases; unmatched bases: 9. In DNA form, the CDR3 reads TGTGCCAGCAGACCGACAGGGGACGAAACTAACTATGGCTACACCTTC. It translates to CASRPTGDETNYGYTF.